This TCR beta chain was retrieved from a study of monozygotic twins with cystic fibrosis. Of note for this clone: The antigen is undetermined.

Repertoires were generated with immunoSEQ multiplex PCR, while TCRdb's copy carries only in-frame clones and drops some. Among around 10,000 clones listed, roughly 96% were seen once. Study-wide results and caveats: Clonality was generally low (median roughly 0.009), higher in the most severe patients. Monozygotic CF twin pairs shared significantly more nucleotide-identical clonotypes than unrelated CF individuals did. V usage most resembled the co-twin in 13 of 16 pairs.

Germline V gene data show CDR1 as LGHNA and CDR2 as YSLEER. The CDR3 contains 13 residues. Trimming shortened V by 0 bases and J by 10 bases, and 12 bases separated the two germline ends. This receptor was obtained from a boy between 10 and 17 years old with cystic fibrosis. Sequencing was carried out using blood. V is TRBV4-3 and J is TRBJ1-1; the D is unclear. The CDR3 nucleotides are TGCGCCAGCAGCCAAGATGGAGTCGGTCGAGCTTTCTTT. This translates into CASSQDGVGRAFF.